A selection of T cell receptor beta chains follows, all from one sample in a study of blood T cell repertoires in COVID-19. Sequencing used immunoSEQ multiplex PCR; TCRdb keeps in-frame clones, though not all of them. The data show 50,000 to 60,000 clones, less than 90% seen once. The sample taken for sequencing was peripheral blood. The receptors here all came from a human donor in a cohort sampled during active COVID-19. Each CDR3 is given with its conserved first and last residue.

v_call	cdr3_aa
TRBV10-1	CARRLAGRSFPHNEQFF
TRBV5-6	CASSFGRGQETQYF
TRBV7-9	CASSPSGTDTQYF
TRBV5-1	CASSLTVNTGELFF
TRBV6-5	CASTRTSIYNEQFF
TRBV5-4	CASSTQPFPSGANVLTF
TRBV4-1	CASSQVTSGSYNEQFF
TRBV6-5	CASSLEGYSGNTIYF
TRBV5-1	CASSGGTGGEETQYF
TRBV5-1	CASSTGQSTGELFF
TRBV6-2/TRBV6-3	CASSPGQGSNQPQHF
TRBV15	CATSRDRQNTGELFF
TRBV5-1	CASSSEAGGGTDTQYF
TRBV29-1	CSASQGIQGNDEQYF
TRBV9	CASSTRLAGLGTQYF
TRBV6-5	CASSSLDSSNQPQHF
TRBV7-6	CASSLGNGQLQETQYF
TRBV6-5	CASSPYTEAFF
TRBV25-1	CASSGQSEDRFTDTQYF
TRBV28	CASSEEYQETQYF
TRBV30	CAWSSGFNSPLHF
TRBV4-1	CASSQEAANTEAFF
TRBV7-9	CASSLPPRLSGIRNEQFF
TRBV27	CASSSGGLFSNQPQHF
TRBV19	CASSTDGEELEKLFF
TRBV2	CASSPGQGSFRPQHF
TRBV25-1	CASSEYTGGNTEAFF
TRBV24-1	CATWGTSTDTQYF
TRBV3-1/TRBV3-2	CASSPGLPMAGNTIYF
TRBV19	CASSMGSGGTGELFF
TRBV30	CAWSVVSTGGANTIYF
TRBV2	CASNGRQAREQYF
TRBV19	CASSTRQGREQPQHF
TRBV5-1	CASSLEGAAEQFF
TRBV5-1	CASSPFDRDGNTIYF
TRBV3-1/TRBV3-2	CASSQGASGRARDEQFF
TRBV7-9	CASSPTGEGTDTQYF
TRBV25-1	CASAREGTLYEQYF
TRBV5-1	CASSFLMSSYNSPLHF
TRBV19	CASSMTSGGAGETQYF
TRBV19	CATSPQDNYGYTF
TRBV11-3	CASSLRGRGDTIYF
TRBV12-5	CASGLAGGSNTGELFF
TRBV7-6	CASSATGGAYNEQFF
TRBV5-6	CASSGRGLPEQFF
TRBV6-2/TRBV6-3	CASSYSSRPAGMNTGELFF
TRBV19	CASSPFKDSRTDTQYF
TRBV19	CASSNRGEQYF
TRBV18	CASSLDGDQPQHF
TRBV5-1	CASSLGAGTDTQYF
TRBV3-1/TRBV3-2	CASSPVAGGLTGELFF
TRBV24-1	CATSDLIMGQNTGELFF
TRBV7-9	CASSPASSRAGELFF
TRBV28	CASSSDSPLHF
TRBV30	CAWWASSLRTEAFF
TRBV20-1	CSASDGQGAGEQYF
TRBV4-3	CASSRTTGEATNEKLFF
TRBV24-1	CATSVPIQARRNTGELFF
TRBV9	CASSVPGTGTPGELFF